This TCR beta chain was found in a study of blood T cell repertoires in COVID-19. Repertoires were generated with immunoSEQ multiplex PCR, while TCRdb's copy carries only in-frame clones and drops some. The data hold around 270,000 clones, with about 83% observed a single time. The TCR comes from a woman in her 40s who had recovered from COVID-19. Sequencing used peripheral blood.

In DNA, the CDR3 is TGTGCCAGCAGGGACAGGACTTACAATGAGCAGTTCTTC. Amino acids: CASRDRTYNEQFF. The chain recombines TRBV28 with TRBJ2-1, with 7 bases identical to TRBD1. The CDR3 covers 13 residues. CDR1 is MDHEN, CDR2 SYDVKM, per germline. Losses at the gene ends were 6 bases for V and 4 bases for J; bases not matched to a gene: 3.